This T cell receptor beta chain was obtained from a study of cytomegalovirus exposure and HLA in healthy donors. Amplification used 60 Vbeta primers and 13 Jbeta primers. The table came from immunoSEQ multiplex PCR; TCRdb's copy has only in-frame clones and leaves some out. This sample has about 110,000 clones, with about three quarters found just once. Deletions cut 3 bases from V and 4 bases from J, with 12 bases between. Germline V lookup: CDR1 MNHEY, CDR2 SVGAGI. This CDR3 has 14 residues. The chain uses TRBV6-5 and TRBJ1-2, with D possibly matching TRBD1 (6 bases). The sequencing sample was made of PBMCs. The clonotype originates from a man younger than 40 in good health and CMV-seronegative. The CDR3 DNA reads as TGTGCCAGCAGTTATGGGGGCTCTAGCTATGGCTACACCTTC. It translates to CASSYGGSSYGYTF.